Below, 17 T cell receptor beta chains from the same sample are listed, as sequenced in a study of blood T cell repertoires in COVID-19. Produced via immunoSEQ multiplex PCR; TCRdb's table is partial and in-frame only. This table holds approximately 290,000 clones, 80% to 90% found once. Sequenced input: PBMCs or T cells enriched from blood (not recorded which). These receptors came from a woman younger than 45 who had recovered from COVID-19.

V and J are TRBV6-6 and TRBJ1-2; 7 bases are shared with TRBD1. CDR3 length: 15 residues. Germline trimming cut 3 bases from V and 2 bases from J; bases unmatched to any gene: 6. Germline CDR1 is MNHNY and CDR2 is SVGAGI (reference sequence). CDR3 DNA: TGTGCCAGCAGTTATAAGGGGGCAGCCAACTATGGCTACACCTTC. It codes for CASSYKGAANYGYTF.

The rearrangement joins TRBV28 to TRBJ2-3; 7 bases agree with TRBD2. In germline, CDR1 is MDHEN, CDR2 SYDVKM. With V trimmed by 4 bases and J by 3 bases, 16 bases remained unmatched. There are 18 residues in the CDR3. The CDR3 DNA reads TGTGCCAGCAGTTCAACCGAAGGATCGGGACTAAAAACAGATACGCAGTATTTT. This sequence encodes CASSSTEGSGLKTDTQYF.

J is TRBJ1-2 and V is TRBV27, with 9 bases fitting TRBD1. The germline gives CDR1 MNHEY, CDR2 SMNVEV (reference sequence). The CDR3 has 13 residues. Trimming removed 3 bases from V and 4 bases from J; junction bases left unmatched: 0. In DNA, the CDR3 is TGTGCCAGCAGTTTGACAGGGGGCTATGGCTACACCTTC. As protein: CASSLTGGYGYTF.

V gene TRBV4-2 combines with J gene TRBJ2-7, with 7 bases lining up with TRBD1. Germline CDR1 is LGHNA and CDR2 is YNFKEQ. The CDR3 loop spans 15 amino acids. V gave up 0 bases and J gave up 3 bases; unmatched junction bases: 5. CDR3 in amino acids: CASSQDQGVIYEQYF. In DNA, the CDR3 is TGTGCCAGCAGCCAAGATCAGGGGGTCATCTACGAGCAGTACTTC.

The CDR3 bases are TGTGCCAGCAGCCAAGCCTCCGGACTAGCGGCTTCCTACGAGCAGTACTTC. As protein: CASSQASGLAASYEQYF. This chain links TRBV4-2 with TRBJ2-7; 10 bases fit TRBD2. V was pared by 1 base and J by 1 base, with 7 bases of the junction left unmatched. CDR1 is LGHNA and CDR2 is YNFKEQ in the germline V gene. This CDR3 spans 17 amino acids.

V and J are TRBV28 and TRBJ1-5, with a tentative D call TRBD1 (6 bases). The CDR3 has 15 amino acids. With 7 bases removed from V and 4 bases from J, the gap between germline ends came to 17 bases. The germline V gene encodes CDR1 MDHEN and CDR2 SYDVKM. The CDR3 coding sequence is TGTGCCAGCAAGGGTGGAGGACAGATAAATCAGCCCCAGCATTTT. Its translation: CASKGGGQINQPQHF.

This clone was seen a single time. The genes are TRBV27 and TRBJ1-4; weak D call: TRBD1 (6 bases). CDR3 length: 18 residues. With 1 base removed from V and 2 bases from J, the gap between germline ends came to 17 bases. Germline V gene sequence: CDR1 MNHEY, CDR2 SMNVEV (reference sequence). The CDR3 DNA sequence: TGTGCCAGCAGTTTATACAGCGGGGGCGGGAGCACTAATGAAAAACTGTTTTTT. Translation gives CASSLYSGGGSTNEKLFF.

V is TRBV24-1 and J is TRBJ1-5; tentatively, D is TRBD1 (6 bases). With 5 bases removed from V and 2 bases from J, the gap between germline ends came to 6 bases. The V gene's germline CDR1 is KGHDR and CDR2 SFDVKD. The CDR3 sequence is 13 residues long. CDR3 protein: CATSGQGNQPQHF. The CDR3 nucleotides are TGTGCCACCAGTGGACAGGGCAATCAGCCCCAGCATTTT.

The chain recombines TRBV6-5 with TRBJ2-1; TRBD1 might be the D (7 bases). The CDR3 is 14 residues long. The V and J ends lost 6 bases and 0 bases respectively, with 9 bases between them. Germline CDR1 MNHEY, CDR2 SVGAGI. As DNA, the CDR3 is TGTGCCAGCAGGCGGGACAGCTCCTACAATGAGCAGTTCTTC. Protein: CASRRDSSYNEQFF.

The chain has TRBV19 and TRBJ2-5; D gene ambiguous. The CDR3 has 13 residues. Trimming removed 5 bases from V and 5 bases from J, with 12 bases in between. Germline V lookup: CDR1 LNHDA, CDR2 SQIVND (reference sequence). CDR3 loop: CASSFSRSETQYF. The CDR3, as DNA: TGTGCCAGTAGTTTCTCGCGGTCTGAGACCCAGTACTTC.

CDR3 sequence (DNA): TGTGCCAGCAGTGAGGGGGACAGCGAATACTATGGCTACACCTTC. Its translation is CASSEGDSEYYGYTF. The V gene is TRBV6-4, the J gene TRBJ1-2; 7 bases line up with TRBD1. Germline V gene sequence: CDR1 MRHNA, CDR2 SNTAGT. Losses at the gene ends were 3 bases for V and 3 bases for J; bases not matched to a gene: 7. The CDR3 loop spans 15 amino acids.

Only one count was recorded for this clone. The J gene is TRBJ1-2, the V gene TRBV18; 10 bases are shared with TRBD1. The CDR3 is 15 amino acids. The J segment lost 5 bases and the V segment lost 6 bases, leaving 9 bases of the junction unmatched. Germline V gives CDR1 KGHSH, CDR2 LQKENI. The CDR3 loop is CASSPRQGAHYGYTF. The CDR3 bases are TGTGCCAGCTCTCCCAGACAGGGGGCACATTATGGCTACACCTTC.

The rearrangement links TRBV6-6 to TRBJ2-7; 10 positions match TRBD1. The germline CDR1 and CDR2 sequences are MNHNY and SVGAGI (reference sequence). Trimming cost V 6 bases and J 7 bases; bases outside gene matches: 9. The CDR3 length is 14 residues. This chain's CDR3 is CASSSRQGANEQYF. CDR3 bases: TGTGCCAGCAGCTCCCGACAGGGGGCCAATGAGCAGTACTTC.

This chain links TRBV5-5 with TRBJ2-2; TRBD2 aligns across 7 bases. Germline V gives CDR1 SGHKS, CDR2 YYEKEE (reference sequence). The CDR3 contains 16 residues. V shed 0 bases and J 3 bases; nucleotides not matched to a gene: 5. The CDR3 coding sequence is TGTGCCAGCAGCTTGGGGGCTAGCGGATACACCGGGGAGCTGTTTTTT. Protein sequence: CASSLGASGYTGELFF.

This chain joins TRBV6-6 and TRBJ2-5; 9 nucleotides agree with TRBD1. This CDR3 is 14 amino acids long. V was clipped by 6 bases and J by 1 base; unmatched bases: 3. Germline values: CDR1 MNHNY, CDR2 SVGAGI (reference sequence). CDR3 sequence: CASSPGQGQETQYF. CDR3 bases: TGTGCCAGCAGCCCGGGACAGGGCCAAGAGACCCAGTACTTC.

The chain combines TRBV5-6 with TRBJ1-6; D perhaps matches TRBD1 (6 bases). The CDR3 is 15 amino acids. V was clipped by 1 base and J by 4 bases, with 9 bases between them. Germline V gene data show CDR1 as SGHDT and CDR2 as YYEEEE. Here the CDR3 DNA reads TGTGCCAGCAGCTTGCTAACAGGGTATAATTCACCCCTCCACTTT. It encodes CASSLLTGYNSPLHF.

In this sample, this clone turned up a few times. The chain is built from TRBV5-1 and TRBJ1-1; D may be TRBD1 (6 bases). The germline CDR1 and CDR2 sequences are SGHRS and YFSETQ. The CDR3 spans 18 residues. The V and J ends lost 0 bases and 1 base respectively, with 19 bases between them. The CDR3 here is CASSLVFSRQEQNTEAFF. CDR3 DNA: TGCGCCAGCAGCTTGGTATTTTCTCGACAGGAGCAGAACACTGAAGCTTTCTTT.